The clone carrying this T cell receptor (beta chain) was recorded only once. This sample stems from a study of control samples from healthy donors and cancer patients. The germline gives CDR1 LGHDT, CDR2 YNNKEL (reference sequence). V lost 8 bases, J lost 4 bases, and 16 bases stayed unmatched. The CDR3 totals 16 residues. The assay was immunoSEQ multiplex PCR, and TCRdb's table has in-frame clones only and misses some. The sample carries roughly 160,000 clones, just over 95% recorded once. The chain links TRBV3-1 (or the pseudogene TRBV3-2) to TRBJ1-1; 7 nucleotides align to TRBD1. The receptor was isolated from a young woman in good health. What was sequenced was blood. The CDR3 coding sequence is TGTGCCAGCGGATACCAAACAGGGGCCCCAACCACTGAAGCTTTCTTT. This codes for CASGYQTGAPTTEAFF.